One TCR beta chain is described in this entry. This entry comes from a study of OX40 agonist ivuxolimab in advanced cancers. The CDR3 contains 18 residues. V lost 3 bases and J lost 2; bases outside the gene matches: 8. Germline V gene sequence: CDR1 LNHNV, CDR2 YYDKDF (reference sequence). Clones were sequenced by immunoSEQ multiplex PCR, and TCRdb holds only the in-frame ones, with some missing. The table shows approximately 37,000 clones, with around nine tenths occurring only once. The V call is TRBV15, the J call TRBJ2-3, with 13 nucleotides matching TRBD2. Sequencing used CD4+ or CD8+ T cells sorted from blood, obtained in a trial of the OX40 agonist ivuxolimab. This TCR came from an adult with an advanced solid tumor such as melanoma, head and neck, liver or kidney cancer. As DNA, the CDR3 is TGTGCCACCAGCAGGACGACTAGCGGGGGGACCGTCACAGATACGCAGTATTTT. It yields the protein CATSRTTSGGTVTDTQYF.